The T cell receptor (beta chain) described here comes from a study of cytomegalovirus exposure and HLA in healthy donors. Primers included in the PCR were 60 Vbeta and 13 Jbeta primers. Methods used by the authors: There were around 77 million unique TCR beta chains by a later count, and around 10 million of them were shared. Generated by immunoSEQ multiplex PCR, the TCRdb table keeps only in-frame clones and is missing some. The V and J calls and clone size were taken over from that table, and D and trimming were inferred from the DNA. Recorded for this sample: 150,000 or so clones. As regards this clone: As yet, its antigen is unknown.

General study findings and limits: It was taken for granted in presence/absence analyses that sequencing depth across donors was roughly uniform.

V lost 0 bases and J 4 bases, leaving 10 bases between the germline ends. This CDR3 has 14 amino acids. In germline, CDR1 is SGHRS, CDR2 YFSETQ. The sequencing input was PBMCs. The chain uses TRBV5-1 and TRBJ1-1; possibly TRBD1 for D (6 bases). This TCR came from a woman aged 55-70 years in good health and CMV-seronegative. The CDR3 region is CASSLGQVGTEAFF. CDR3 DNA: TGCGCCAGCAGCTTGGGACAGGTTGGCACTGAAGCTTTCTTT.